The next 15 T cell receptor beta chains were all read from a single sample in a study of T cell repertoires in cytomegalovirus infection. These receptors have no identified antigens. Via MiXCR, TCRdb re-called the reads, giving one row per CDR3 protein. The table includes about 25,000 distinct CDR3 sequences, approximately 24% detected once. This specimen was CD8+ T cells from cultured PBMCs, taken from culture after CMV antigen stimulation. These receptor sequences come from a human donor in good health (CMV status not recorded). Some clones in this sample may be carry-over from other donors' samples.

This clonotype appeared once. CDR3 loop: CASSYSYADQPQHF. DNA for the CDR3: TGTGCCAGCAGTTACTCGTATGCGGATCAGCCCCAGCATTTT. This sequence joins TRBV6-5 and TRBJ1-5; D call uncertain. Germline V gives CDR1 MNHEY, CDR2 SVGAGI. The CDR3 runs 14 residues. V was pared by 0 bases and J by 5 bases, with 8 bases between.

The CDR3 loop reads CASSHMYPNTGELFF. CDR3 nucleotides: TGCGCCAGCAGCCACATGTACCCGAACACCGGGGAGCTGTTTTTT. The chain uses TRBV4-1 and TRBJ2-2, with no clear D. V lost 3 bases and J lost 0, with 8 bases in between. There are 15 residues in the CDR3. Germline CDR1 reads MGHRA; CDR2 reads YSYEKL.

CDR3 nucleotides: TGTGCCAGCAGTACAACCGGGGAGCTGTTTTTT. Translated, it gives CASSTTGELFF. The chain is built from TRBV6-5 and TRBJ2-2; no definite D call. The germline CDR1 and CDR2 sequences are MNHEY and SVGAGI. This CDR3 has 11 residues. V was shortened by 5 bases and J by 5 bases, with 3 bases between the two germline ends.

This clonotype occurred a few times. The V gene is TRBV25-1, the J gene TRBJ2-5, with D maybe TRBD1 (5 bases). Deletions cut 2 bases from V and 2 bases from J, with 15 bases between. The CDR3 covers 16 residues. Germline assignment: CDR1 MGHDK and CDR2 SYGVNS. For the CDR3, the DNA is TGTGCCAGCAGTGAAGGAACGGGCAGGGAACAAGAGACCCAGTACTTC. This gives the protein CASSEGTGREQETQYF.

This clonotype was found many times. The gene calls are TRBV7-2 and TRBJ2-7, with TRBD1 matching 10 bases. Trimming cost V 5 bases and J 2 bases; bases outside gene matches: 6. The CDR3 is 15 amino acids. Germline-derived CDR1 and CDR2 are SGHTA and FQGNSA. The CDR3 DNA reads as TGTGCCAGCAGCCGTACCGGGACAGGGGCCTACGAGCAGTACTTC. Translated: CASSRTGTGAYEQYF.

The CDR3 is CASSIGGGSVYNEQFF. CDR3 DNA: TGTGCCAGTAGTATAGGAGGAGGGTCGGTCTACAATGAGCAGTTCTTC. The chain is built from TRBV19 and TRBJ2-1, with D possibly matching TRBD2 (6 bases). The germline CDR1 and CDR2 sequences are LNHDA and SQIVND (reference sequence). V was trimmed by 1 base and J by 3 bases, leaving 13 bases between them. This CDR3 has 16 amino acids.

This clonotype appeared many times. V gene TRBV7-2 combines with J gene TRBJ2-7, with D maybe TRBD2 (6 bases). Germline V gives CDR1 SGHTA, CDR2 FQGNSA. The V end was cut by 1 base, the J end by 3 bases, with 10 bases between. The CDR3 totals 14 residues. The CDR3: CASSLVGGIYEQYF. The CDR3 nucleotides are TGTGCCAGCAGCTTAGTCGGGGGAATCTACGAGCAGTACTTC.

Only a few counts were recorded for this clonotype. CDR3 in amino acids: CASSLDRLYEQYF. CDR3 DNA sequence: TGTGCCAGCAGCTTAGATAGGCTCTACGAGCAGTACTTC. This sequence joins TRBV11-2 and TRBJ2-7; D is uncertain. Germline lookup yields CDR1 SGHAT and CDR2 FQNNGV. This CDR3 region has 13 residues. V lost 0 bases, J lost 3 bases, and 6 bases lay in between. The full variable domain, completed using reference TRBV11-2 and TRBJ2-7, is EAGVAQSPRYKIIEKRQSVAFWCNPISGHATLYWYQQILGQGPKLLIQFQNNGVVDDSQLPKDRFSAERLKGVDSTLKIQPAKLEDSAVYLCASSLDRLYEQYFGPGTRLTVT.

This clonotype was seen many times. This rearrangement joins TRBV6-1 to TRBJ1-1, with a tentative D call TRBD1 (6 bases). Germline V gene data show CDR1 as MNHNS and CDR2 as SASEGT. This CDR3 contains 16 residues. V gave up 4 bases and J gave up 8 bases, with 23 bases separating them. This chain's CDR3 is CASSGPQGRDASEAFF. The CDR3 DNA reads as TGTGCCAGCAGTGGACCACAGGGTAGGGACGCATCAGAAGCTTTCTTT.

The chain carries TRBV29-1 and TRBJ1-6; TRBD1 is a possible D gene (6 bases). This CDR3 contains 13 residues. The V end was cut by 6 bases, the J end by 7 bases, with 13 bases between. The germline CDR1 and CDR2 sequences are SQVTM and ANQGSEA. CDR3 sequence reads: CSVTTTGNSPLHF. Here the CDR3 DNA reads TGCAGCGTGACTACGACAGGCAATTCACCCCTCCACTTT.

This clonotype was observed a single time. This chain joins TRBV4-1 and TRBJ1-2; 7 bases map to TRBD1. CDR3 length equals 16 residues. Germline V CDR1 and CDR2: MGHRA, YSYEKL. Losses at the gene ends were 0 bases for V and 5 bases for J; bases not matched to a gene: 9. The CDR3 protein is CASSQDVRTGGYGYTF. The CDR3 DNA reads TGCGCCAGCAGCCAAGATGTCAGGACAGGCGGTTATGGCTACACCTTC.

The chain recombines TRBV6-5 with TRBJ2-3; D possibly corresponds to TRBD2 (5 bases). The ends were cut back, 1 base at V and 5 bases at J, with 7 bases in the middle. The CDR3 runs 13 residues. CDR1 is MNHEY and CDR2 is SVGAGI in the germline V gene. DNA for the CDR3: TGTGCCAGCAGTTACTTCGGGGAAGATACGCAGTATTTT. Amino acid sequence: CASSYFGEDTQYF.

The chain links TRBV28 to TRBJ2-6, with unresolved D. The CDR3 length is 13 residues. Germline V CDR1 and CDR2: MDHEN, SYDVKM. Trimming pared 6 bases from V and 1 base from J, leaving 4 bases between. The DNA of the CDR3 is TGTGCCAGCAGCGAGTCTGGGGCCAACGTCCTGACTTTC. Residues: CASSESGANVLTF.

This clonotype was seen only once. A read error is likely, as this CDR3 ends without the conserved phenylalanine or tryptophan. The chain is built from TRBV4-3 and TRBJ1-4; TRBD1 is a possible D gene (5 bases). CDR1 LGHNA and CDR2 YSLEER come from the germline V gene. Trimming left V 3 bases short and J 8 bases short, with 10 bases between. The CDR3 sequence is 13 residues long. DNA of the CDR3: TGCGCCAGCAGCCAGGTCGGGGGGGAAAAACTGTTTTCT. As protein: CASSQVGGEKLFS.

CDR3: CASSIGRGVNEQFF. The CDR3 DNA follows: TGTGCCAGTAGTATCGGGAGGGGGGTCAATGAGCAGTTCTTC. The chain links TRBV19 to TRBJ2-1; 8 nucleotides match TRBD2. The trim removed 3 bases at V and 6 bases at J, leaving 4 bases unmatched. This CDR3 is 14 amino acids long. The germline CDR1 and CDR2 sequences are LNHDA and SQIVND (reference sequence).